Detailed here is one T cell receptor (beta chain). The antigen is unknown. This CDR3 is 14 amino acids long. V lost 6 bases, J lost 7 bases, and 8 bases stayed unmatched. The V gene's germline CDR1 is SNHLY and CDR2 FYNNEI. The data are from a study of shared clonotypes between healthy human individuals. It was CD45RO-negative cells, positively selected for CCR7, that made up naive CD8 cells, with terminally differentiated effector memory CD45RA+ cells excluded. Some clones are missing from TCRdb's copy, which holds only in-frame ones; the method was immunoSEQ multiplex PCR. Of about 2,100,000 clones detected, 85% to 95% appear once; the ten largest clones hold about 1.8%. General study findings and limits: A generally larger estimated richness was seen in naive subsets than in memory subsets.

The chain combines TRBV2 with TRBJ1-5; 8 nucleotides align to TRBD1. The TCR was taken from a man aged 18 to 29 in good health. Some clones in this sample may be carry-over from other donors' samples. Sequenced sample: naive CD8+ T cells from PBMCs. CDR3 coding DNA: TGTGCCAGCAGCGCAGGGGGCTTGCTGCAGCCCCAGCATTTT. This encodes CASSAGGLLQPQHF.